One sample yielded the 27 T cell receptor beta chains listed below, sequenced in a study of early T cells in non-severe SARS-CoV-2 infection. MiXCR, applied by TCRdb to the 5' RACE reads, yields one record per CDR3 protein. Among 50,000 to 60,000 distinct CDR3 sequences listed, around 9.3% were seen once. Sequenced sample: whole blood. All receptors come from an adult who was a healthcare worker with PCR-confirmed SARS-CoV-2 infection or an uninfected control (not recorded which).

This clonotype is termed medium-sized. The genes are TRBV5-4 and TRBJ2-3; D might be TRBD1 (5 bases). With 6 bases removed from V and 2 bases from J, the gap between germline ends came to 13 bases. The CDR3 spans 14 residues. Germline assignment: CDR1 SGHNT and CDR2 YYREEE (reference sequence). CDR3: CASKGEGVTDTQYF. For the CDR3, the DNA is TGTGCCAGCAAAGGGGAAGGGGTCACAGATACGCAGTATTTT.

The V gene is TRBV19, the J gene TRBJ2-3, with D possibly being TRBD2 (7 bases). Germline V lookup: CDR1 LNHDA, CDR2 SQIVND (reference sequence). The CDR3 is 13 amino acids. V lost 7 bases, J lost 5 bases, and 13 bases lay in between. This CDR3 reads CASNAGAGDTQYF. The CDR3 DNA reads TGTGCCAGTAACGCGGGGGCGGGAGATACGCAGTATTTT.

This clonotype was found a few times. The V gene is TRBV27, the J gene TRBJ1-6; TRBD1 might be the D (5 bases). The CDR3 spans 16 residues. CDR1 and CDR2 (germline): MNHEY, SMNVEV (reference sequence). V lost 5 bases and J lost 8, with 19 bases in between. The CDR3 reads CASSPETGTAYSPLHF. In nucleotides, the CDR3 is TGTGCCAGCAGTCCAGAAACCGGGACCGCCTATTCACCCCTCCACTTT.

This clonotype appeared a single time. The rearrangement joins TRBV9 to TRBJ1-4, with D unresolved. Germline V gene data show CDR1 as SGDLS and CDR2 as YYNGEE. V lost 2 bases, J lost 0 bases, and 8 bases lay in between. This CDR3 spans 15 amino acids. The CDR3 bases are TGTGCCAGCAGCGTCGGCAGTTCAACTAATGAAAAACTGTTTTTT. Translating it yields CASSVGSSTNEKLFF. The entire variable domain, with the rest obtained from reference TRBV9 and TRBJ1-4, is as follows: DSGVTQTPKHLITATGQRVTLRCSPRSGDLSVYWYQQSLDQGLQFLIQYYNGEERAKGNILERFSAQQFPDLHSELNLSSLELGDSALYFCASSVGSSTNEKLFFGSGTQLSVL.

CDR3 region: CASSPDSFSGYTF. In DNA form, the CDR3 reads TGTGCCAGCAGCCCAGACAGCTTTTCGGGCTACACCTTC. This chain joins TRBV7-2 and TRBJ1-2, with D perhaps TRBD1 (5 bases). The CDR3 extends over 13 amino acids. Germline CDR1 reads SGHTA; CDR2 reads FQGNSA. Between the trimmed V and J ends, which lost 5 bases and 8 bases, there was a span of 15 bases.

This clonotype was seen many times. This chain joins TRBV27 and TRBJ1-4; D is unresolved. The ends were cut back, 3 bases at V and 5 bases at J, with 10 bases in the middle. CDR1 and CDR2 (germline): MNHEY, SMNVEV (reference sequence). CDR3 length equals 14 residues. CDR3 DNA sequence: TGTGCCAGCAGTTTGGTCGGAGCGAATGAAAAACTGTTTTTT. Its translation is CASSLVGANEKLFF.

This chain links TRBV12-3 or TRBV12-4 with TRBJ1-2; unclear D gene. This CDR3 is built from 13 residues. V was pared by 4 bases and J by 0 bases, with 6 bases between. CDR3 in amino acids: CASSSGTNYGYTF. The CDR3 DNA is TGTGCCAGCAGTTCAGGAACTAACTATGGCTACACCTTC.

This clonotype was seen more than once but under ten times. This chain joins TRBV5-6 and TRBJ2-5; tentative D call: TRBD2 (5 bases). V was trimmed by 1 base and J by 8 bases, leaving 18 bases between them. CDR3 length: 15 residues. Looked up from germline, CDR1 is SGHDT and CDR2 is YYEEEE. CDR3 sequence reads: CASSLNPGSRGTQYF. The DNA for the CDR3 is TGTGCCAGCAGCTTGAACCCAGGCAGTCGGGGAACCCAGTACTTC.

The sample holds a few counts of this clonotype. The chain recombines TRBV4-2 with TRBJ2-2; no firm D call. Germline V CDR1 and CDR2: LGHNA, YNFKEQ. The CDR3 is 15 amino acids. The germline V and J ends were trimmed by 4 bases and 0 bases, with 9 bases remaining between them. CDR3 DNA: TGTGCCAGCAGCCTAAATAACGCGAACACCGGGGAGCTGTTTTTT. This codes for CASSLNNANTGELFF.

The chain joins TRBV7-2 to TRBJ2-3; 10 bases map to TRBD2. Germline assignment: CDR1 SGHTA and CDR2 FQGNSA. J lost 6 bases, V lost 5 bases, and 8 bases had no gene match. The CDR3 length is 15 residues. As DNA, the CDR3 is TGTGCCAGCAGCGCTAGCGGGGGCCCTGGCGATACGCAGTATTTT. Protein product: CASSASGGPGDTQYF.

The chain employs TRBV6-2 or TRBV6-3 and TRBJ2-5; D call uncertain. V gave up 4 bases and J gave up 5 bases, with 5 bases separating them. Germline V lookup: CDR1 MNHEY, CDR2 SVGEGT. The CDR3 length is 11 residues. The CDR3 is CASSFHETQYF. The CDR3 DNA reads TGTGCCAGCAGTTTCCACGAGACCCAGTACTTC.

Regarding this clonotype: The junction departs from germline at one end; a sequencing error may be responsible. The chain carries TRBV20-1 and TRBJ1-6, with D hard to call. The CDR3 length is 12 residues. In germline, CDR1 is DFQATT, CDR2 SNEGSKA (reference sequence). The chain's CDR3 is CSALDANSPLHF. CDR3 coding DNA: TGCAGTGCTCTCGACGCAAATTCACCCCTCCATTTT.

The chain has TRBV5-1 and TRBJ2-3, with a weak D call TRBD2 (6 bases). CDR3 length equals 16 residues. V dropped 0 bases and J dropped 4 bases, with 15 bases sitting between them. Germline V gene sequence: CDR1 SGHRS, CDR2 YFSETQ. In nucleotides, the CDR3 is TGCGCCAGCAGCTTGGGAGGACTACCCAACTCAGATACGCAGTATTTT. This translates into CASSLGGLPNSDTQYF.

The chain employs TRBV9 and TRBJ1-5; D is perhaps TRBD1 (5 bases). The ends were cut back, 3 bases at V and 4 bases at J, with 14 bases in the middle. Germline V gene lookup returns CDR1 SGDLS and CDR2 YYNGEE. There are 15 residues in the CDR3. The CDR3 DNA sequence: TGTGCCAGCAGCGCTTCGTGGGGCTGGAATCAGCCCCAGCATTTT. As protein: CASSASWGWNQPQHF.

The V gene is TRBV6-2 or TRBV6-3, the J gene TRBJ1-2; 8 nucleotides agree with TRBD1. The germline gives CDR1 MNHEY, CDR2 SVGEGT. The CDR3 has 14 residues. V dropped 6 bases and J dropped 5; count of bases not matched to a gene: 8. In DNA, the CDR3 is TGTGCCAGCAGCCCGACAGGGGCGATGTATGGCTACACCTTC. It is translated as CASSPTGAMYGYTF.

This clonotype was picked up a small number of times. This chain joins TRBV7-9 and TRBJ2-3; D possibly uses TRBD1 or TRBD2 (5 bases each). V lost 3 bases to trimming and J lost 4 bases, with 11 bases between them. This CDR3 spans 14 amino acids. The germline CDR1 and CDR2 sequences are SEHNR and FQNEAQ (reference sequence). This CDR3 reads CASSFGARADTQYF. The CDR3 DNA follows: TGTGCCAGCAGCTTCGGGGCCCGGGCAGATACGCAGTATTTT.

Ten or more counts support this clonotype. This sequence joins TRBV12-3 or TRBV12-4 and TRBJ2-7; tentatively, D is TRBD2 (6 bases). The CDR3 contains 15 residues. Between the trimmed V and J ends, which lost 3 bases and 1 base, there was a span of 13 bases. The CDR3 DNA reads TGTGCCAGCAGTTTCTACGGGACTTTATCCTACGAGCAGTACTTC. Residues: CASSFYGTLSYEQYF.

The V gene is TRBV30, the J gene TRBJ1-3; D ambiguous. With 7 bases removed from V and 6 bases from J, the gap between germline ends came to 13 bases. This CDR3 region has 12 residues. The germline V gene has CDR1 GTSNPN and CDR2 SVGIG (reference sequence). The CDR3 nucleotides read TGTGCCTCCGGCCTTACGACAAACACCATATATTTT. Its protein is CASGLTTNTIYF.

This clonotype was seen at least ten times. This chain connects TRBV2 to TRBJ2-3; D is perhaps TRBD1 or TRBD2 (5 bases each). The CDR3 consists of 13 residues. Deletions cut 10 bases from V and 4 bases from J, with 15 bases between. Germline V gene sequence: CDR1 SNHLY, CDR2 FYNNEI. The CDR3 DNA sequence: TGTGCCACTTCGGACAACGGGGCAGATACGCAGTATTTT. Its translation: CATSDNGADTQYF. The full variable domain, rest sourced from reference TRBV2 and TRBJ2-3, is EPEVTQTPSHQVTQMGQEVILRCVPISNHLYFYWYRQILGQKVEFLVSFYNNEISEKSEIFDDQFSVERPDGSNFTLKIRSTKLEDSAMYFCATSDNGADTQYFGPGTRLTVL.

This clonotype was picked up a small number of times. The chain carries TRBV5-4 and TRBJ1-2; D is unclear. Germline CDR1 SGHNT, CDR2 YYREEE (reference sequence). Trimming left V 2 bases short and J 7 bases short, with 15 bases between. This CDR3 has 14 residues. In nucleotides, the CDR3 is TGTGCCAGCAGCTTAAGAGACTGGGCCGGTGGCTACACCTTC. This codes for CASSLRDWAGGYTF.

This clonotype showed up just a few times. The chain carries TRBV5-1 and TRBJ2-3, with TRBD2 matching over 10 bases. The CDR3 sequence is 16 residues long. With V trimmed by 0 bases and J by 4 bases, 5 bases remained unmatched. Per the germline V gene, CDR1 is SGHRS and CDR2 is YFSETQ. Written as DNA, the CDR3 is TGCGCCAGCAGCTTGGGGCTAGCGGGGGATTCAGATACGCAGTATTTT. Its protein is CASSLGLAGDSDTQYF.

There are many counts of this clonotype. The chain employs TRBV3-1 and TRBJ2-7; maybe TRBD1 (5 bases). The CDR3 spans 14 residues. V was cut by 2 bases and J by 2 bases, with 10 bases left in between. Looked up from germline, CDR1 is LGHDT and CDR2 is YNNKEL (reference sequence). CDR3 in DNA: TGTGCCAGCAGCCAATACACAGGCCCCTACGAGCAGTACTTC. It specifies CASSQYTGPYEQYF.

This clonotype was seen a few times. The CDR3 spells CASSSLTANTEAFF. CDR3 nucleotides: TGCGCCAGCAGCTCTTTGACAGCTAACACTGAAGCTTTCTTT. The chain is built from TRBV5-1 and TRBJ1-1, with D possibly being TRBD1 (5 bases). Trimming shortened V by 3 bases and J by 2 bases, and 11 bases separated the two germline ends. The CDR3 contains 14 residues. The germline CDR1 and CDR2 sequences are SGHRS and YFSETQ.

This clonotype was recorded a few times. The chain recombines TRBV6-1 with TRBJ2-7, with unresolved D. The CDR3 totals 12 residues. V gave up 9 bases and J gave up 3 bases, with 12 bases separating them. Germline V gene lookup returns CDR1 MNHNS and CDR2 SASEGT. The CDR3 bases are TGTGCCAGTAAGACCGCTAGCTACGAGCAGTACTTC. Its translation: CASKTASYEQYF.

This clonotype was detected a few times. The chain uses TRBV19 and TRBJ1-2, with TRBD1 as a possible D gene (5 bases). V was clipped by 7 bases and J by 2 bases, with 11 bases between them. Germline loops: CDR1 LNHDA, CDR2 SQIVND (reference sequence). This CDR3 has 13 residues. The CDR3, as DNA: TGTGCCAGTACCCCAGGGATCAACTATGGCTACACCTTC. Its protein product is CASTPGINYGYTF.

J is TRBJ2-3 and V is TRBV11-2; D gene ambiguous. The CDR3 sequence is 16 residues long. Germline CDR1 reads SGHAT; CDR2 reads FQNNGV. V was trimmed by 2 bases and J by 1 base, leaving 13 bases between them. The CDR3 here is CASSLSRVIGTDTQYF. CDR3 coding DNA: TGTGCCAGCAGCTTAAGCCGTGTAATTGGCACAGATACGCAGTATTTT. The whole variable domain, filled in from reference TRBV11-2 and TRBJ2-3, reads EAGVAQSPRYKIIEKRQSVAFWCNPISGHATLYWYQQILGQGPKLLIQFQNNGVVDDSQLPKDRFSAERLKGVDSTLKIQPAKLEDSAVYLCASSLSRVIGTDTQYFGPGTRLTVL.

This chain uses TRBV19 with TRBJ2-5, with 7 bases identical to TRBD2. The trim removed 4 bases at V and 5 bases at J, leaving 4 bases unmatched. Germline CDR1 is LNHDA and CDR2 is SQIVND (reference sequence). CDR3 length: 13 amino acids. This CDR3 is CASSTTSLETQYF. The CDR3 DNA follows: TGTGCCAGTAGTACGACTAGCTTGGAGACCCAGTACTTC.